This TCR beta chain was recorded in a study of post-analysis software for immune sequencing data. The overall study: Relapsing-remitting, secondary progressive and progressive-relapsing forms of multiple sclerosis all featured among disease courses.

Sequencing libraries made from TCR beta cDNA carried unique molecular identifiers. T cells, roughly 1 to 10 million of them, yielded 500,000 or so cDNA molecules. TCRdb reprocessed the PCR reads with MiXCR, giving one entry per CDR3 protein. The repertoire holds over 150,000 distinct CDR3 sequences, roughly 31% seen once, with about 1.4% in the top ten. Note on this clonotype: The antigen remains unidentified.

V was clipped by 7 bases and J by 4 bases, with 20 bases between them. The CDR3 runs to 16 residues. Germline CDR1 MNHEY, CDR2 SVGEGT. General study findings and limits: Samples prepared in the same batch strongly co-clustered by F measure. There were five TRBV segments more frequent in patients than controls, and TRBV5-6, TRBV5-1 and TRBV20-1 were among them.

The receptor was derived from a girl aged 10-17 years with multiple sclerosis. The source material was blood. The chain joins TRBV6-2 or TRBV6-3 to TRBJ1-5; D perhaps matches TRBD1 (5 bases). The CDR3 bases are TGTGCCAGCACAGGAAGGGCGGTGGGGGAAAATCAGCCCCAGCATTTT. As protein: CASTGRAVGENQPQHF.